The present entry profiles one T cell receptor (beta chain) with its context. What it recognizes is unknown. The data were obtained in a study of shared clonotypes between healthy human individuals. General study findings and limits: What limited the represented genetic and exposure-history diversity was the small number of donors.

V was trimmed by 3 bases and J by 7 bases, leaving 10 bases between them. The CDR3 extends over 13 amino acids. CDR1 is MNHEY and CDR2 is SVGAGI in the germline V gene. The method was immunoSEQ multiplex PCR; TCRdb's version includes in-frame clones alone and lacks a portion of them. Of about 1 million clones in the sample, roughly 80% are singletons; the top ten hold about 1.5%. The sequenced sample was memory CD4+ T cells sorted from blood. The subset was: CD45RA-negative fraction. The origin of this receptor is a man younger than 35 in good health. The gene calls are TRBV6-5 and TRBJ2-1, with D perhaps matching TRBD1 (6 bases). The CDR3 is CASSYQGSNEQFF. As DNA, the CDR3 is TGTGCCAGCAGTTATCAGGGGAGTAATGAGCAGTTCTTC.